Listed below are T cell receptor beta chains from one sample, sequenced in a study of Ad26.COV2.S vaccination and SARS-CoV-2 variants. Clones were read by immunoSEQ multiplex PCR, and TCRdb kept only the in-frame ones, dropping some. The sample contains roughly 100,000 clones, 80% of which appear only once. The source material was peripheral blood, sampled after recovery from COVID-19. Every receptor here comes from a human donor who had recovered from COVID-19. Both conserved end residues are part of each CDR3. The order of the fields is J gene, clone size, D gene, V gene, CDR3 protein, CDR3 DNA. D genes are given only for firm matches. Size tells how often a clone was seen (once, few, many) or the class of an expanded clone, and some rows leave it out.

TRBJ1-1 NA NA TRBV12-3/TRBV12-4 CASRTESTEAFF TGTGCCAGCAGAACAGAAAGCACTGAAGCTTTCTTT
TRBJ2-7 NA TRBD2 TRBV4-1 CASSPGLAGGYEQYF TGCGCCAGCAGCCCGGGACTAGCGGGGGGTTACGAGCAGTACTTC
TRBJ2-7 NA TRBD1 TRBV7-9 CASRDRAAHEQYF TGTGCCAGCAGGGACAGGGCGGCACACGAGCAGTACTTC
TRBJ2-4 many TRBD2 TRBV2 CASSGEGKNIQYF TGTGCCAGCAGCGGGGAGGGGAAAAACATTCAGTACTTC
TRBJ1-3 NA NA TRBV5-1 CASSLTEIPGNTIYF TGCGCCAGCAGCTTGACAGAAATACCTGGAAACACCATATATTTT
TRBJ1-6 NA NA TRBV11-2 CASSYTDDNSPLHF TGTGCCAGCAGCTATACGGACGATAATTCACCCCTCCACTTT
TRBJ2-1 NA NA TRBV7-3 CASSLSGMIVNEQFF TGTGCCAGCAGCTTATCGGGGATGATTGTCAATGAGCAGTTCTTC
TRBJ2-5 few TRBD2 TRBV2 CASMVSGGETQYF TGTGCCAGCATGGTTAGCGGGGGGGAGACCCAGTACTTC
TRBJ2-5 NA TRBD2 TRBV10-3 CAISDASGAGETQYF TGTGCCATCAGTGACGCTAGCGGGGCGGGGGAGACCCAGTACTTC
TRBJ1-5 NA NA TRBV28 CASVWNRERPQHF TGTGCCAGCGTGTGGAATCGAGAGCGGCCCCAGCATTTT
TRBJ2-1 NA NA TRBV5-4 CASSPGWGAREQFF TGTGCCAGCAGCCCAGGGTGGGGGGCTCGGGAGCAGTTCTTC
TRBJ1-6 few NA TRBV29-1 CSVSEANSPLHF TGCAGCGTTTCCGAGGCTAATTCACCCCTCCACTTT
TRBJ1-2 NA NA TRBV28 CASSLVRIVNGYTF TGTGCCAGCAGTTTGGTAAGGATAGTCAATGGCTACACCTTC
TRBJ2-7 NA TRBD1 TRBV6-5 CASRDSGQGYLEQYF TGTGCCAGCAGGGATTCGGGACAGGGTTATCTCGAGCAGTACTTC
TRBJ2-7 NA NA TRBV2 CASSDSPSYEQYF TGTGCCAGCAGTGACTCTCCTTCCTACGAGCAGTACTTC
TRBJ2-1 once NA TRBV7-3 CASSLSDAVNEQFF TGTGCCAGCAGCTTAAGTGACGCCGTCAATGAGCAGTTCTTC
TRBJ1-2 NA NA TRBV4-2 CASSQDYGTMGYTF TGTGCCAGCAGCCAAGATTACGGGACTATGGGCTACACCTTC
TRBJ1-2 NA TRBD1 TRBV6-1 CASSEALDRGFGYTF TGTGCCAGCAGTGAAGCGCTAGACAGGGGGTTTGGCTACACCTTC
TRBJ2-7 NA TRBD1 TRBV30 CAWSVVPGQGVEQYF TGTGCCTGGAGTGTAGTCCCAGGACAGGGTGTCGAGCAGTACTTC
TRBJ2-7 NA NA TRBV11-2 CASSLGDGYEQYF TGTGCCAGCAGCTTAGGGGACGGCTACGAGCAGTACTTC
TRBJ2-3 NA NA TRBV24-1 CATSVWAGGTDTQYF TGTGCCACCAGTGTTTGGGCAGGGGGGACAGATACGCAGTATTTT
TRBJ1-6 NA NA TRBV10-3 CALYPGSRSYNSPLHF TGTGCCTTATATCCGGGCAGCCGCTCCTATAATTCACCCCTCCACTTT
TRBJ1-3 NA NA TRBV5-1 CASSLGGVSGNTIYF TGCGCCAGCAGCTTAGGCGGGGTGTCAGGAAACACCATATATTTT
TRBJ1-1 NA NA TRBV11-2 CASSLVDTEAFF TGTGCCAGCAGCTTAGTGGACACTGAAGCTTTCTTT
TRBJ1-1 NA TRBD1 TRBV20-1 CSAGGTGVSEAFF TGCAGTGCTGGTGGGACAGGTGTATCTGAAGCTTTCTTT
TRBJ1-4 NA NA TRBV19 CASSIGTVPNEKLFF TGTGCCAGTAGTATAGGGACAGTTCCCAATGAAAAACTGTTTTTT
TRBJ2-7 NA NA TRBV7-9 CASSLGRGFDYEQYF TGTGCCAGCAGCCTCGGCAGGGGTTTCGACTACGAGCAGTACTTC
TRBJ2-1 NA NA TRBV5-1 CASSLELVSYNEQFF TGCGCCAGCAGCTTGGAGCTAGTATCCTACAATGAGCAGTTCTTC